This TCR beta chain was sequenced for a study of identifying expanded T cells in peripheral blood. General study points: Across healthy donors, higher total template counts meant significantly greater approximately two-week count variance. Around 1.2 clones differed between technical replicates, versus approximately 16 and 20 over time.

Collection occurred without any documented infections or immune events in donors. The CDR3 is 14 residues long. Germline V gene lookup returns CDR1 SGDLS and CDR2 YYNGEE. About this clone itself: Its matching antigen is unknown.

Libraries were prepared by immunoSEQ multiplex PCR; TCRdb keeps only in-frame clonotypes and omits some of them. The data contain tens of thousands of clones, around four fifths of them singletons. The chain carries TRBV9 and TRBJ2-5; TRBD1 matches 9 bases. Near its end, the DNA agrees better with TRBJ2-7, so the J call may be wrong. Sequencing was done on a sample of blood. The source of this sequence is a person between 18 and 69 years old in good health. The CDR3 sequence is CASSPRTGAGEQYF. The CDR3 nucleotides read TGTGCCAGCAGCCCCCGGACAGGGGCCGGCGAGCAGTACTTC.